This TCR beta chain was captured by sequencing in a study of cytomegalovirus exposure and HLA in healthy donors. Study-wide points: Later analysis showed TCR association rates varying by HLA locus, highest for DRB1 and lowest for HLA-C. The later analysis indicated that the majority of CMV-associated TCR beta chains appeared HLA-restricted.

The study ran its PCR with 60 Vbeta and 13 Jbeta primers. Measured with immunoSEQ multiplex PCR; TCRdb has only the in-frame clones, and not every one. The data hold some 200,000 clones, with roughly a tenth observed a single time. This clone has just a few counts. Its antigen is as yet unknown. Germline CDR1 and CDR2: ENHRY and SYGVKD. V was shortened by 2 bases and J by 0 bases, with 8 bases between the two germline ends. The CDR3 runs to 14 residues. The sequence came from a woman in her thirties in good health and CMV-seropositive. Sequenced input: PBMCs. This chain links TRBV10-3 with TRBJ2-7, with D uncertain. CDR3 in amino acids: CAISETRSSYEQYF. CDR3 in DNA: TGTGCCATCAGTGAGACCAGGTCCTCCTACGAGCAGTACTTC.